This paragraph covers one TCR beta chain sequence. Produced via immunoSEQ multiplex PCR; TCRdb's table is partial and in-frame only. The sample lists 55,000 to 70,000 clones, less than 90% occurring once. This sample is drawn from a study of OX40 agonist ivuxolimab in advanced cancers. About the research overall: Intravenous ivuxolimab at 0.01 to 10 mg/kg was given to patients every 2 weeks.

Germline V gene sequence: CDR1 SGDLS, CDR2 YYNGEE. This CDR3 is 15 amino acids long. The ends were cut back, 2 bases at V and 0 bases at J, with 10 bases in the middle. The input for sequencing was CD4+ or CD8+ T cells sorted from blood, taken in a trial of the OX40 agonist ivuxolimab. The J gene is TRBJ2-3, the V gene TRBV9; possibly TRBD1 or TRBD2 for D (5 bases each). This TCR was recovered from an adult with an advanced solid tumor such as melanoma, head and neck, liver or kidney cancer. The CDR3 here is CASSVEGRSTDTQYF. The CDR3 region has the DNA TGTGCCAGCAGCGTCGAGGGGAGAAGCACAGATACGCAGTATTTT.